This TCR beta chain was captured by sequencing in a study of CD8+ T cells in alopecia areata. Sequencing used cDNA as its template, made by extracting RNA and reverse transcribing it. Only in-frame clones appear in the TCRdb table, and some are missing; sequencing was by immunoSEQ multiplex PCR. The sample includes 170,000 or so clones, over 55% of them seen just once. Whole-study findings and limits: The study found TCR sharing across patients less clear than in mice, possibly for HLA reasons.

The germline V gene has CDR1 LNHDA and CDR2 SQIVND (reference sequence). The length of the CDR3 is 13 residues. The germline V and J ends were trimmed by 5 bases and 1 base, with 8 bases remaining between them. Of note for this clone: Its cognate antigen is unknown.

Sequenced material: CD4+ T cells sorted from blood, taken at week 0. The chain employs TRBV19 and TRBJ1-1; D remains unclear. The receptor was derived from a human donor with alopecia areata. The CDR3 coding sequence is TGTGCCAGTAGTCCCGACAAGAACACTGAAGCTTTCTTT. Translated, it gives CASSPDKNTEAFF.